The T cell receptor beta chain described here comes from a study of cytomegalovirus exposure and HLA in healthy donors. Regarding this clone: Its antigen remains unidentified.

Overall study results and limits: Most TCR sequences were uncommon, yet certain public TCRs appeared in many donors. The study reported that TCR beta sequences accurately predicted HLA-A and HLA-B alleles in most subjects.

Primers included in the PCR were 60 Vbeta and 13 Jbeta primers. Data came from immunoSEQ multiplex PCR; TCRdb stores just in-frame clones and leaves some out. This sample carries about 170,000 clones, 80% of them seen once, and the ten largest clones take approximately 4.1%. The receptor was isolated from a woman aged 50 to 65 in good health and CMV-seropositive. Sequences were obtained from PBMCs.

CDR3 protein: CASSLSRGTYEQYF. The CDR3 nucleotides are TGTGCCAGCAGTTTATCCAGGGGAACCTACGAGCAGTACTTC. The genes are TRBV27 and TRBJ2-7; tentative D call: TRBD1 (6 bases). The V gene's germline CDR1 is MNHEY and CDR2 SMNVEV (reference sequence). V was shortened by 0 bases and J by 2 bases, with 8 bases between the two germline ends. The CDR3 is made up of 14 amino acids.